The present T cell receptor beta chain was sequenced within a study of a mutant IDH1 vaccine in newly diagnosed glioma. The sample's time point: week 23, last vaccination. Every vaccination contained 300 ug of the mutant IDH1 20-mer peptide and was paired with topical imiquimod. The repertoire was sequenced with immunoSEQ multiplex PCR; TCRdb's copy has only in-frame clones and lacks some. The repertoire holds roughly 50,000 clones, with around 80% as singletons. As for this clone: Antigen specificity is unknown.

This CDR3 spans 14 amino acids. Per the germline V gene, CDR1 is SGHDT and CDR2 is YYEEEE. Trimming took 3 bases from V and 1 from J; bases not matched to a gene: 0. This receptor was taken from a woman aged 40 to 50 with glioma. Some clones in this sample may be carry-over from other donors' samples. The V call is TRBV5-6, the J call TRBJ1-2, with TRBD1 matching over 10 bases. The sample consisted of PBMCs, taken from a glioma patient whose treatment included an IDH1 peptide vaccine. CDR3 amino acids: CASSWDRGNYGYTF. In nucleotides, the CDR3 is TGTGCCAGCAGCTGGGACAGGGGTAACTATGGCTACACCTTC.